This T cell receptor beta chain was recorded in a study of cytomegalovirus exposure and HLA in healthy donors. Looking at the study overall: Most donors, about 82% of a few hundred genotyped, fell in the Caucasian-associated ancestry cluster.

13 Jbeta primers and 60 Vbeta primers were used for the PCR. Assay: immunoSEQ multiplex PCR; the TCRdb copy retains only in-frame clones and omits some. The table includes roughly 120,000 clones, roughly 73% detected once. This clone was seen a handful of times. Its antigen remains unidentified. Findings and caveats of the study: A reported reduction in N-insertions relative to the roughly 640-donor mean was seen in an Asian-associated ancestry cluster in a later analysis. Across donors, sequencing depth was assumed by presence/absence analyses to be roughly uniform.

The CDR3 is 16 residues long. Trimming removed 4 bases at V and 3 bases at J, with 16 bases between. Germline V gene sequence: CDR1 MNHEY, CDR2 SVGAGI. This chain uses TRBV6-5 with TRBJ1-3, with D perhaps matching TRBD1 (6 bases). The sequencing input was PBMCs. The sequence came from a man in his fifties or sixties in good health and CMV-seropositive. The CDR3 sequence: CASSFNRDLSGNTIYF. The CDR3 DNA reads TGTGCCAGCAGTTTTAACAGGGATTTAAGTGGAAACACCATATATTTT.